This record covers a single T cell receptor (beta chain). The CDR3 consists of 14 residues. Germline V gene sequence: CDR1 LNHDA, CDR2 SQIVND (reference sequence). Trimming removed 3 bases from V and 5 bases from J, with 10 bases in between. In the source study's methods: Estimation of nucleated cell counts was performed using reference gene primer amplification. The assay was immunoSEQ multiplex PCR, and TCRdb's table has in-frame clones only and misses some. The D gene and trimming were derived from the DNA, and the V and J assignments and clone size from that table. Of about 280,000 clones in the sample, under 90% are singletons; the top ten hold around a tenth. The record originates from a study of blood T cell repertoires in COVID-19. At the level of the study: COVID-19 samples, acute and convalescent, were from the United States, Italy and Spain. The analysed material was cDNA or gDNA that came from T cells, B-cell-depleted T cells, or PBMCs.

The sequence was obtained from a woman aged 45-60 years who had recovered from COVID-19. The sample consisted of peripheral blood. J is TRBJ1-4 and V is TRBV19; D gene ambiguous. CDR3 coding DNA: TGTGCCAGTAGTATCCTACAGACAAATGAAAAACTGTTTTTT. This sequence encodes CASSILQTNEKLFF.